This TCR beta chain originates from a study of blood T cell repertoires in COVID-19. For the study at large: The samples span acute and convalescent COVID-19 from the United States, Italy and Spain. PBMCs, B-cell-depleted T cells, or T cells were the source of the cDNA or gDNA that made up the material.

The CDR3 has 15 residues. With V trimmed by 6 bases and J by 5 bases, 10 bases remained unmatched. Per germline, CDR1 MNHEY and CDR2 SVGEGT. Authors' processing steps: Quantification of nucleated cells was approximated via reference gene primer amplification. The data were produced by immunoSEQ multiplex PCR, yet TCRdb's version contains in-frame clones alone and is incomplete. The V and J calls and the clone size are those of that table, but D and trimming were determined from the DNA. This table has roughly 250,000 clones, around four fifths appearing once. The TCR originated in a middle-aged man with active or convalescent COVID-19. The chain carries TRBV6-2 or TRBV6-3 and TRBJ2-5; 9 bases agree with TRBD1. Sample: peripheral blood. Here the CDR3 reads CASSDRGSESETQYF. For the CDR3, the DNA is TGTGCCAGCAGCGACAGGGGGTCTGAGTCGGAGACCCAGTACTTC.